There are a few counts of the clone carrying this T cell receptor beta chain. The antigen remains unidentified. V was pared by 4 bases and J by 4 bases, with 6 bases of the junction left unmatched. The CDR3 contains 14 residues. Per germline, CDR1 SQVTM and CDR2 ANQGSEA. This entry is derived from a study of human T cells and chemical hapten exposure. TCRdb processed the RACE reads anew with MiXCR; each CDR3 protein has one entry. The table lists tens of thousands of distinct CDR3 sequences, over 9% of them singletons. General study points: Sensitizing with DPC caused no change in TCRs above 1 in 1000 frequency.

Time point indicated: patch test 2, 6 weeks after DPC sensitization. Noted treatment: therapeutic diphenylcyclopropenone sensitization with weekly scalp DPC. V is TRBV29-1 and J is TRBJ2-5; 10 bases agree with TRBD2. The sequence came from a woman aged 45-60 years with alopecia areata. Some clones in this sample may be carry-over from other donors' samples. Sequenced here: whole blood, sampled in connection with sensitization to the hapten diphenylcyclopropenone (DPC). The CDR3 DNA sequence: TGCAGCGTTGGTTCAGCGGGAGGGCGAGAGACCCAGTACTTC. It yields the protein CSVGSAGGRETQYF. The full variable domain, rest sourced from reference TRBV29-1 and TRBJ2-5, is SAVISQKPSRDICQRGTSLTIQCQVDSQVTMMFWYRQQPGQSLTLIATANQGSEATYESGFVIDKFPISRPNLTFSTLTVSNMSPEDSSIYLCSVGSAGGRETQYFGPGTRLLVL.